Sequencing of this T cell receptor beta chain was carried out in a study of T cell responses to AZD1222 COVID-19 vaccine. Broader study findings: Dominant CD4 TCR responses targeted spike regions 160-218 and 743-854. Most donors were white British and more were female, and clonal diversity was possibly underestimated. Spike-specific TCR breadth and depth were elevated following two AZD1222 doses.

Data came from immunoSEQ multiplex PCR; TCRdb stores just in-frame clones and leaves some out. The table has about 160,000 clones, about 90% seen once. Concerning this clone: Its specificity is unknown.

The V end lost 2 bases, the J end lost 0 bases, and 13 bases lay between the germline ends. CDR1 KGHDR and CDR2 SFDVKD come from the germline V gene. The CDR3 totals 17 residues. The sequence was collected from an adult in good health. The rearrangement uses TRBV24-1 and TRBJ1-5; D gene uncertain. The sample consisted of peripheral blood, taken on day 0 of AZD1222 vaccination. The CDR3 protein is CATSDSEDKYSNQPQHF. As DNA, the CDR3 is TGTGCCACCAGTGATTCGGAGGATAAATATAGCAATCAGCCCCAGCATTTT.